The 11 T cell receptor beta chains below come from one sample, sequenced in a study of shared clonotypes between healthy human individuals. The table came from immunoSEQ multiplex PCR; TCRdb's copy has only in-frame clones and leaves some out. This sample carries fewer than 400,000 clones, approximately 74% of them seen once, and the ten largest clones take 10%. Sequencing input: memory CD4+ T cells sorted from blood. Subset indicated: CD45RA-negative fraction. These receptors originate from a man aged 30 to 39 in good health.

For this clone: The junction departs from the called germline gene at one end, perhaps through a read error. CDR3 loop: CASSLDKLNEQFF. The CDR3, as DNA: TGTGCTAGCAGTTTAGACAAACTCAATGAGCAGTTCTTC. The chain employs TRBV7-7 and TRBJ2-1, with D hard to call. This CDR3 spans 13 amino acids. The germline V gene has CDR1 SSHAT and CDR2 FNYEAQ (reference sequence).

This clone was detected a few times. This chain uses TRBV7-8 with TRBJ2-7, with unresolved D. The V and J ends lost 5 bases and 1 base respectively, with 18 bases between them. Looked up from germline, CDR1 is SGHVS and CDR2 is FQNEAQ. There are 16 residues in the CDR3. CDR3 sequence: CASSTRPLSGSYEQYF. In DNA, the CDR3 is TGTGCCAGCAGCACTCGACCCCTTTCCGGTTCCTACGAGCAGTACTTC.

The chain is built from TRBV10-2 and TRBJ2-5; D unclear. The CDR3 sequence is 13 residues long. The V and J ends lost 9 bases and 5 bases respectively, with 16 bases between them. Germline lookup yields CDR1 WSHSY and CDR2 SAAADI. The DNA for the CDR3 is TGCGCCAGTCGGATTCTCCCGTGGGAGACCCAGTACTTC. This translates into CASRILPWETQYF.

This CDR3 is CSVNRRGGHEQYF. CDR3 DNA: TGCAGCGTGAACCGGCGGGGGGGGCACGAGCAGTACTTC. The gene calls are TRBV29-1 and TRBJ2-7, with 9 positions matching TRBD2. Germline trimming cut 6 bases from V and 5 bases from J; bases unmatched to any gene: 8. This CDR3 spans 13 amino acids. Germline loops: CDR1 SQVTM, CDR2 ANQGSEA.

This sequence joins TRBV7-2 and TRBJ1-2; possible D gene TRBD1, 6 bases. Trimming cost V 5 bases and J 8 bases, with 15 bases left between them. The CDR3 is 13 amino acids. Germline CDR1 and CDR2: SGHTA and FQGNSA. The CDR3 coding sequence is TGTGCCAGCAGCGGGGCAGGGGTGAGCGGCTACACCTTC. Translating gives CASSGAGVSGYTF.

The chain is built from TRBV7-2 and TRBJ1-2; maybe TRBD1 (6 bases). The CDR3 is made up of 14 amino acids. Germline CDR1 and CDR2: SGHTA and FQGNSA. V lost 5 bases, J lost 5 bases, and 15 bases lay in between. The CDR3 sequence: CASSRQDSLYGYTF. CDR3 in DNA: TGTGCCAGCAGCCGTCAGGACAGCCTATATGGCTACACCTTC.

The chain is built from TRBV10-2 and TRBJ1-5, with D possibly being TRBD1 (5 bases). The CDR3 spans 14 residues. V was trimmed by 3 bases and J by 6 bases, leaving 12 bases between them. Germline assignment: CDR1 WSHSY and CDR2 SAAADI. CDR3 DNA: TGCGCCAGCAGTGACAGGGTAGACGGTCAGCCCCAGCATTTT. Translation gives CASSDRVDGQPQHF.

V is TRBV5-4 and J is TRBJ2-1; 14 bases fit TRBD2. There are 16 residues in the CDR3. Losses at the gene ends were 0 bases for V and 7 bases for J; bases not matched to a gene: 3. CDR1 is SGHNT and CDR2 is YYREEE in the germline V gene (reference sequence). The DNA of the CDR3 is TGTGCCAGCAGCTTGGGGACTAGCGGGAGGCGGAATGAGCAGTTCTTC. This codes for CASSLGTSGRRNEQFF.

The CDR3, as DNA: TGTGCCAGCAGCCCCACGAGCAGCTTGAACTACGAGCAGTACTTC. This translates into CASSPTSSLNYEQYF. V is TRBV5-4 and J is TRBJ2-7; D ambiguous. Trimming stripped 4 bases from V and 3 bases from J, with 17 bases between. This CDR3 spans 15 amino acids. Germline V gives CDR1 SGHNT, CDR2 YYREEE (reference sequence). Looking up the rest from reference TRBV5-4 and TRBJ2-7 gives the full variable domain: ETGVTQSPTHLIKTRGQQVTLRCSSQSGHNTVSWYQQALGQGPQFIFQYYREEENGRGNFPPRFSGLQFPNYSSELNVNALELDDSALYLCASSPTSSLNYEQYFGPGTRLTVT.

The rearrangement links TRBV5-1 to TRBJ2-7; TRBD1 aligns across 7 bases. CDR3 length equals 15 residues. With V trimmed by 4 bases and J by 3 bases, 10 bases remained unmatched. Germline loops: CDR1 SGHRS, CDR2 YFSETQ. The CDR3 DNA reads TGCGCCAGCAGCCAAAACGCCCGGGACAGCTACGAGCAGTACTTC. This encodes CASSQNARDSYEQYF.

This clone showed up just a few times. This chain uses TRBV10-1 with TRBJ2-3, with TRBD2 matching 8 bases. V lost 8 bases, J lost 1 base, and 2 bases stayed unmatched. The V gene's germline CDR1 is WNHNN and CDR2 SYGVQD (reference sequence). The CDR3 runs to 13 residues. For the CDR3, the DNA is TGCGCCAGCGGTAGCGGGGGCACAGATACGCAGTATTTT. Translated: CASGSGGTDTQYF.